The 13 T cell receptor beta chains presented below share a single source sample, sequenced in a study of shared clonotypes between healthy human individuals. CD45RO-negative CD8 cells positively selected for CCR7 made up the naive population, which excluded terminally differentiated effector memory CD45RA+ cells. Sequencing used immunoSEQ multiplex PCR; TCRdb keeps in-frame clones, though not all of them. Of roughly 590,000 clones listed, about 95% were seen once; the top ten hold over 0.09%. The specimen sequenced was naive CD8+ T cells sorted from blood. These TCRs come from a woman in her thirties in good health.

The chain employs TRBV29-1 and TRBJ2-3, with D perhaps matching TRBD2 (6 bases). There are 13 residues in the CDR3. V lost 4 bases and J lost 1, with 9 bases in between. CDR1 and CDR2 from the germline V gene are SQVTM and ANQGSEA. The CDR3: CSVVAVRTDTQYF. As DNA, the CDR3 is TGCAGCGTTGTAGCGGTGCGCACAGATACGCAGTATTTT.

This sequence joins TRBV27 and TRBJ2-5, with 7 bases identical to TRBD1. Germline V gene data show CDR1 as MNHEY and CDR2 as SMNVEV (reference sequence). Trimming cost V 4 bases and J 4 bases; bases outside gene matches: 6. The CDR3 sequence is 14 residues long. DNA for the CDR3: TGTGCCAGCAGTTCAGGGGGACCGGCAGAGACCCAGTACTTC. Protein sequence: CASSSGGPAETQYF.

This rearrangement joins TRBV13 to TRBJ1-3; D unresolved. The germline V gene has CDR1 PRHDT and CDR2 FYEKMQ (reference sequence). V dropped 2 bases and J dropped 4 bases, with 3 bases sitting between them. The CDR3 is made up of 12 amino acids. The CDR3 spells CASSLTGNTIYF. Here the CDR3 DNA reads TGTGCCAGCAGCTTAACAGGAAACACCATATATTTT.

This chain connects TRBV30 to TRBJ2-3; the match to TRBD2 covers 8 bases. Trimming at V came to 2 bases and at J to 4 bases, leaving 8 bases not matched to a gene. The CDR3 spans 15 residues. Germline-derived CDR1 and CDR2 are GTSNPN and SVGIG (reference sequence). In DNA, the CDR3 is TGTGCCTGGAGTAGGAGCGGGAGTTTCGCAGATACGCAGTATTTT. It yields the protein CAWSRSGSFADTQYF.

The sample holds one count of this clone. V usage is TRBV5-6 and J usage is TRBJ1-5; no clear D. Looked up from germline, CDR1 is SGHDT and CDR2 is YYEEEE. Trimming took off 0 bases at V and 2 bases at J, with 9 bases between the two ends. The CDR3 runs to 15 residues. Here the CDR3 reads CASSLAVGGNQPQHF. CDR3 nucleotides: TGTGCCAGCAGCTTGGCCGTGGGAGGCAATCAGCCCCAGCATTTT.

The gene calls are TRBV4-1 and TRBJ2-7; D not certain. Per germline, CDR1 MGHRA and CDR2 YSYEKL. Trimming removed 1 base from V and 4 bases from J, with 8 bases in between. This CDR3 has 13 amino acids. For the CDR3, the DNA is TGCGCCAGCAGCCAAGTCCTTAGGTACGAGCAGTACTTC. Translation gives CASSQVLRYEQYF.

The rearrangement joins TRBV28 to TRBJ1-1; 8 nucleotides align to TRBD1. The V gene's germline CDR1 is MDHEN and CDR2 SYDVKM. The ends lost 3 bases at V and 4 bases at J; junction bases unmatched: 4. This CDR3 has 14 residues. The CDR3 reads CASSLDRVITEAFF. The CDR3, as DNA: TGTGCCAGCAGTTTGGACAGGGTGATCACTGAAGCTTTCTTT.

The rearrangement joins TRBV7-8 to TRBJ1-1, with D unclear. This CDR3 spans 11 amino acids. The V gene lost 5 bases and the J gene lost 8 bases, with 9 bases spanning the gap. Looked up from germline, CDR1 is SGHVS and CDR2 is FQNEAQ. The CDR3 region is CASSRDVEAFF. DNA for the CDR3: TGTGCCAGCAGCCGTGACGTAGAAGCTTTCTTT.

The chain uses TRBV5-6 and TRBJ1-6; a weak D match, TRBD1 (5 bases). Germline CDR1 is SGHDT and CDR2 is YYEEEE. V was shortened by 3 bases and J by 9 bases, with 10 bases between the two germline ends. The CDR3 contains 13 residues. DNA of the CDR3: TGTGCCAGCAGCTGGGGGTGGGGTTCACCCCTCCACTTT. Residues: CASSWGWGSPLHF.

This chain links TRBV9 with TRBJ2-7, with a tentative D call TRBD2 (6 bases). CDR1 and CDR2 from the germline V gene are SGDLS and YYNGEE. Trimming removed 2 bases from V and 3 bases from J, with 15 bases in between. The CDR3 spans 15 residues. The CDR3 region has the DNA TGTGCCAGCAGCGTGTCCGCGGGGAAAGGCTACGAGCAGTACTTC. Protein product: CASSVSAGKGYEQYF.

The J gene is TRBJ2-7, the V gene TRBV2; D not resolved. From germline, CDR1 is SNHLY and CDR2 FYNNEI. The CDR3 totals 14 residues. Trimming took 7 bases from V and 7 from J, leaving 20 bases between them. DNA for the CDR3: TGTGCCAGCAAGGCAAGGACGTCCCCCTGTGAGCAGTACTTC. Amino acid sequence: CASKARTSPCEQYF.

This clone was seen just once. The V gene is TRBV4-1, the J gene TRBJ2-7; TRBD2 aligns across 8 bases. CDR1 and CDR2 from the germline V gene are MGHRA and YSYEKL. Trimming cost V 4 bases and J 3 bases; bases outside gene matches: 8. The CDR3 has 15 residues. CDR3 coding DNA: TGCGCCAGCAGCCGGGCTAGCGGGTCTAGCTACGAGCAGTACTTC. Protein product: CASSRASGSSYEQYF.

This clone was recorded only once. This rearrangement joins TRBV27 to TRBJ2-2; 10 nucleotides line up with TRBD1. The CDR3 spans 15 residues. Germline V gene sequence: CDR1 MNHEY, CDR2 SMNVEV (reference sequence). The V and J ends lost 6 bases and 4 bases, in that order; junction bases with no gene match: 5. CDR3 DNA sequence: TGTGCCAGCAGCCCGGGACAGGGGACCACCGGGGAGCTGTTTTTT. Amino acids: CASSPGQGTTGELFF.